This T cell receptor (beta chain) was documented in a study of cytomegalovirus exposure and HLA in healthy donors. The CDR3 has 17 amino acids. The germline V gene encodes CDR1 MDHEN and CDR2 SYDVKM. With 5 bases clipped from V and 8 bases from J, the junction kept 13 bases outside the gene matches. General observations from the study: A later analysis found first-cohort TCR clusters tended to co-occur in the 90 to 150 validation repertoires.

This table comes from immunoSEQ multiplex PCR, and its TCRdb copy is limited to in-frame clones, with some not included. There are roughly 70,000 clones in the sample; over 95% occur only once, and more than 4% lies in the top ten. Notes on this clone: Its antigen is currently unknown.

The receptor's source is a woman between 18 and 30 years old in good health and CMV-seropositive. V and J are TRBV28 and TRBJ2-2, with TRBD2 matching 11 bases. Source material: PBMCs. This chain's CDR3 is CASSPPPASGRWGELFF. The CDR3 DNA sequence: TGTGCCAGCAGTCCGCCCCCAGCTAGCGGGAGGTGGGGGGAGCTGTTTTTT.